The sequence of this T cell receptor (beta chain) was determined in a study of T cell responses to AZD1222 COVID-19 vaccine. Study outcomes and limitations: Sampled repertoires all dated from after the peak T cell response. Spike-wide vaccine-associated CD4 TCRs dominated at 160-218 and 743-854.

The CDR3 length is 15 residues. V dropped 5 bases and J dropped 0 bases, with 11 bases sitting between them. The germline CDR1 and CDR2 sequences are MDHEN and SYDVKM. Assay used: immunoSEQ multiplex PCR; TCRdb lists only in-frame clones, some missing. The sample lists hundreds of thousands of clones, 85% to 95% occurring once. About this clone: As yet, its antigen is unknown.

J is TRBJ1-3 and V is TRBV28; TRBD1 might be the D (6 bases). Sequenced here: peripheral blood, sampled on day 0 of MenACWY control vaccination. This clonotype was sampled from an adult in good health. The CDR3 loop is CASSVRGSSGNTIYF. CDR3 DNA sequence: TGTGCCAGCAGTGTTAGGGGGAGCTCTGGAAACACCATATATTTT.